The 16 T cell receptor beta chains given below trace back to one sample, sequenced in a study of glioma-infiltrating T cells. The iRepertoire nested amplicon-rescue multiplex PCR amplified TCR alpha and beta CDR3s from RNA. TCRdb re-called the multiplex PCR reads with MiXCR, one entry per CDR3 protein. The table lists roughly 200,000 distinct CDR3 sequences, around 42% of them singletons. Material: glioma tissue, nonneoplastic brain tissue, or PBMCs (not recorded which). Source of these receptors: a human donor with low-grade glioma or glioblastoma, undergoing nonglioma brain surgery, or in good health (not recorded which).

This clonotype was found many times. J is TRBJ2-7 and V is TRBV6-1; 8 nucleotides align to TRBD1. Germline V gives CDR1 MNHNS, CDR2 SASEGT. With V trimmed by 8 bases and J by 3 bases, 3 bases remained unmatched. This CDR3 is built from 12 residues. The CDR3 spells CASGTGDYEQYF. The CDR3, as DNA: TGTGCCAGCGGGACAGGAGACTACGAGCAGTACTTC.

This clonotype was seen repeatedly, ten times or more. Mismatch with germline at one junction end may stem from a read error. This chain connects TRBV7-2 to TRBJ2-1; D is ambiguous. CDR1 and CDR2 from the germline V gene are SGHTA and FQGNSA. The CDR3 is 12 amino acids. DNA of the CDR3: TGTGCCTGCAGCTCAACCAGGAATGAGCAGTTCTTC. Its protein is CACSSTRNEQFF.

This chain's CDR3 is CASRDPGQGAETQYF. CDR3 DNA sequence: TGTGCCAGCAGGGACCCGGGACAGGGGGCGGAGACCCAGTACTTC. The chain joins TRBV28 to TRBJ2-5; 12 positions match TRBD1. CDR1 is MDHEN and CDR2 is SYDVKM in the germline V gene. With 6 bases clipped from V and 5 bases from J, the junction kept 7 bases outside the gene matches. The CDR3 runs to 15 residues.

This clonotype was recorded many times. V gene TRBV20-1 combines with J gene TRBJ1-2; no firm D call. V dropped 0 bases and J dropped 4 bases, with 3 bases sitting between them. Germline-derived CDR1 and CDR2 are DFQATT and SNEGSKA (reference sequence). The length of the CDR3 is 11 residues. The DNA for the CDR3 is TGCAGTGCTAGAGATGTCTATGGCTACACCTTC. This encodes CSARDVYGYTF.

This clonotype came up a few times. This rearrangement joins TRBV20-1 to TRBJ1-2; no clear D. CDR3 size: 10 residues. Germline loops: CDR1 DFQATT, CDR2 SNEGSKA (reference sequence). Trimming took 7 bases from V and 9 from J, leaving 12 bases between them. Here the CDR3 reads CSEEGPSYTF. CDR3 nucleotide sequence: TGCAGTGAGGAAGGCCCTAGCTACACCTTC.

This clonotype has a count of ten or more. The CDR3 loop reads CSARPEGASYNEQFF. The CDR3 nucleotides are TGCAGTGCTAGACCAGAGGGAGCGTCCTACAATGAGCAGTTCTTC. The V call is TRBV20-1, the J call TRBJ2-1; a possible D gene is TRBD2 (5 bases). V was shortened by 2 bases and J by 1 base, with 12 bases between the two germline ends. The CDR3 length is 15 residues. The germline gives CDR1 DFQATT, CDR2 SNEGSKA (reference sequence).

On this clonotype itself: The junction shows a germline mismatch at one end, possibly a read error. This rearrangement joins TRBV28 to TRBJ1-5; 9 nucleotides match TRBD1. Germline loops: CDR1 MDHEN, CDR2 SYDVKM. The CDR3 contains 17 residues. DNA for the CDR3: TGTGCCAGCAGCCAACTAACAGGGGGCGCGGGCAATCAGCACCAGCATTTT. Its translation: CASSQLTGGAGNQHQHF.

This clonotype showed up many times. The gene calls are TRBV3-1 and TRBJ2-2; D unresolved. The V gene's germline CDR1 is LGHDT and CDR2 YNNKEL (reference sequence). The CDR3 loop spans 13 amino acids. V shed 1 base and J shed 7 bases, with 7 bases lying between them. The CDR3 loop is CASSQGEIGELFF. Written as DNA, the CDR3 is TGTGCCAGCAGCCAAGGAGAAATCGGGGAGCTGTTTTTT.

The rearrangement joins TRBV12-3 or TRBV12-4 to TRBJ2-1; 10 nucleotides line up with TRBD2. The junction had 3 bases not matched to a gene; V was cut back by 4 bases and J by 0 bases. The CDR3 totals 16 residues. The CDR3 reads CASSYPSGGSYNEQFF. The CDR3 coding sequence is TGTGCCAGCAGTTACCCTAGCGGGGGCTCCTACAATGAGCAGTTCTTC.

For this clonotype: Its ends do not fully match the called genes, so a read error is possible. This chain links TRBV6-5 with TRBJ2-5; D gene ambiguous. The CDR3 loop spans 14 amino acids. Per germline, CDR1 MNHEY and CDR2 SVGAGI. The CDR3 DNA follows: TGCGCCAGCAGTACCTTACAGTTCCAAGAGAACCAGTACTTC. Translated: CASSTLQFQENQYF.

This clonotype showed up just a few times. The V gene is TRBV28, the J gene TRBJ2-5; TRBD2 matches 7 bases. This CDR3 is 15 amino acids long. Germline CDR1 is MDHEN and CDR2 is SYDVKM. V was pared by 4 bases and J by 3 bases, with 8 bases of the junction left unmatched. The DNA of the CDR3 is TGTGCCAGCAGTTCCGCGGGAGAGGGCGAAGAGACCCAGTACTTC. It translates to CASSSAGEGEETQYF.

To note about this clonotype: A single base separates this from a much larger clone, so it may be a read error. Lacking the conserved final phenylalanine or tryptophan, this CDR3 likely reflects a read error. J is TRBJ2-1 and V is TRBV3-1; D remains unclear. This CDR3 has 14 amino acids. Germline V gene lookup returns CDR1 LGHDT and CDR2 YNNKEL (reference sequence). Trimming took 1 base from V and 7 from J, leaving 11 bases between them. The CDR3 DNA sequence: TGTGCCAGCAGCCAAGGCTTTAGTTCGAATGAGCAGTTCCTC. This gives the protein CASSQGFSSNEQFL.

About this clonotype: One junction end disagrees with the germline gene, perhaps due to a read error. V and J are TRBV20-1 and TRBJ2-1, with TRBD2 matching over 11 bases. The CDR3 is made up of 16 amino acids. The germline V gene encodes CDR1 DFQATT and CDR2 SNEGSKA (reference sequence). CDR3 nucleotides: TGCAGTGCCATTAAGCCTACTAGCGGGAGCTACAATGAGAAGTTCTTC. It translates to CSAIKPTSGSYNEKFF.

This clonotype was detected ten times or more. The CDR3 region is CSATPTSGNRYEQYF. The CDR3 nucleotides read TGCAGTGCTACCCCCACTAGCGGGAACCGCTACGAGCAGTACTTC. This chain joins TRBV20-1 and TRBJ2-7; 10 bases agree with TRBD2. V was clipped by 4 bases and J by 3 bases; unmatched bases: 9. CDR1 DFQATT and CDR2 SNEGSKA come from the germline V gene (reference sequence). The CDR3 has 15 residues.

Here the CDR3 DNA reads TGTGCCAGCAGCTCCCCTGGTGAGCAGTTCTTC. Protein sequence: CASSSPGEQFF. The rearrangement uses TRBV7-3 and TRBJ2-1, with D unresolved. The V and J ends lost 4 bases and 9 bases respectively, with 7 bases between them. Per germline, CDR1 SGHTA and CDR2 FQGTGA. The CDR3 has 11 residues.

The CDR3 DNA reads TGTGCCAGCTCACCACAGGGGGTAGATCAGCCCCAGCATTTT. It yields the protein CASSPQGVDQPQHF. The chain joins TRBV18 to TRBJ1-5; D may be TRBD1 (6 bases). V dropped 1 base and J dropped 5 bases, with 9 bases sitting between them. Germline V gene data show CDR1 as KGHSH and CDR2 as LQKENI. This CDR3 region has 14 residues.